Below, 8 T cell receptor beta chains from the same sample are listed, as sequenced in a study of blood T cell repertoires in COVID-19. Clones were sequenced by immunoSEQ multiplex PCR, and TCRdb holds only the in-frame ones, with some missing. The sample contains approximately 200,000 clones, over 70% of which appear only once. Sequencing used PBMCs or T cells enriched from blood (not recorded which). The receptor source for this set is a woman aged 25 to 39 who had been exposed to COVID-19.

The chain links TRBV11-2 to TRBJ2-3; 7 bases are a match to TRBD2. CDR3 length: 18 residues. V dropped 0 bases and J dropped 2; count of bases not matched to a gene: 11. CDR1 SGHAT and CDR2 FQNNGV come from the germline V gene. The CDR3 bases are TGTGCCAGCAGCTTAGATTTTCGTGGGAGGGGTCCCACAGATACGCAGTATTTT. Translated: CASSLDFRGRGPTDTQYF.

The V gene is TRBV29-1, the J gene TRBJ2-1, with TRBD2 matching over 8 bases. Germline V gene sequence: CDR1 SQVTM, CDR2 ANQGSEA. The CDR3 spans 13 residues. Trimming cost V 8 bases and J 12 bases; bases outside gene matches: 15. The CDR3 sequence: CSTRGTSGLWQFF. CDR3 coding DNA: TGCAGCACCCGGGGAACTAGCGGCCTGTGGCAGTTCTTC.

This CDR3 is CASSPTTRDTQYF. The DNA of the CDR3 is TGTGCCAGCAGCCCGACGACGCGGGATACGCAGTATTTT. J is TRBJ2-3 and V is TRBV5-5, with D unresolved. V was trimmed by 4 bases and J by 6 bases, leaving 12 bases between them. The germline gives CDR1 SGHKS, CDR2 YYEKEE (reference sequence). There are 13 residues in the CDR3.

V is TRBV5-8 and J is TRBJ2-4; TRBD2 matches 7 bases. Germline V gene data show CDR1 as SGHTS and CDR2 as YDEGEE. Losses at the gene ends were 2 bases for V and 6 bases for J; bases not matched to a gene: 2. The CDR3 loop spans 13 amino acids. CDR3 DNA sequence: TGTGCCAGCAGCTTACTAGCGCCAAACATTCAGTACTTC. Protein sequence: CASSLLAPNIQYF.

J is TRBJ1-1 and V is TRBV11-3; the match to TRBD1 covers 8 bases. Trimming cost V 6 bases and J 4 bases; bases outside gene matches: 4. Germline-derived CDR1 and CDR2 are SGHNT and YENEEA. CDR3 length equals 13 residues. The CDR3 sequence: CASSLQGGTEAFF. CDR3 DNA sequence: TGTGCCAGCAGTCTACAGGGGGGCACTGAAGCTTTCTTT.

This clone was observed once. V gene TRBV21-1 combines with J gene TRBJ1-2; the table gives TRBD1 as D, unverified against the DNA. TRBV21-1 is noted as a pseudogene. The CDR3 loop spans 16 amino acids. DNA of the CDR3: TGTGCCAGCAGCAGACCCCAGGACAGGGAAGACTATGGCTACACCTTC. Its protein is CASSRPQDREDYGYTF.

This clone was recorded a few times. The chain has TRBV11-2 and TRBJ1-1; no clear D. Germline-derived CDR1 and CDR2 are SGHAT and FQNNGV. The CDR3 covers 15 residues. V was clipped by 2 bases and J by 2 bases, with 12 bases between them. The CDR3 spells CASSLRSRSNTEAFF. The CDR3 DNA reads TGTGCCAGCAGCTTAAGGTCCCGGAGCAACACTGAAGCTTTCTTT.

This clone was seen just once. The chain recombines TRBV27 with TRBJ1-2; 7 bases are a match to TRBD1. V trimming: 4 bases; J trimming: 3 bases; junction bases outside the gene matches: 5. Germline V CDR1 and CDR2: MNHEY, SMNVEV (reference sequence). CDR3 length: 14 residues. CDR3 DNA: TGTGCCAGCAGTTCGACAGGGATCGACTATGGCTACACCTTC. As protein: CASSSTGIDYGYTF.